Listed below are T cell receptor beta chains from one sample, sequenced in a study of OX40 agonist ivuxolimab in advanced cancers. The repertoire was sequenced with immunoSEQ multiplex PCR; TCRdb's copy has only in-frame clones and lacks some. This table has around 67,000 clones, about 80% appearing once. The starting material was CD4+ or CD8+ T cells sorted from blood, obtained in a trial of the OX40 agonist ivuxolimab. All receptors derive from an adult with an advanced solid tumor such as melanoma, head and neck, liver or kidney cancer. Both conserved end residues are part of each CDR3. The D gene is left open where the match is weak. Clone size is shown for a subset of rows, as once, few, many or a class of expanded clone.

>TRBD1|11|TRBV20-1|TRBJ1-1|.
CSLQGASSSFF
TGCAGTTTACAGGGGGCGTCCAGTTCTTTCTTT
>TRBD2|18|TRBV7-2|TRBJ2-3|.
CASSLELAGATYTDTQYF
TGTGCCAGCAGCTTAGAACTAGCGGGAGCCACCTACACAGATACGCAGTATTTT
>.|13|TRBV7-2|TRBJ1-2|.
CASSVQGGYGYTF
TGTGCCAGCAGCGTCCAGGGTGGCTATGGCTACACCTTC
>.|16|TRBV27|TRBJ1-5|.
CASSSWGAGSNQPQHF
TGTGCCAGCAGTTCTTGGGGGGCAGGGAGCAATCAGCCCCAGCATTTT
>.|15|TRBV7-2|TRBJ1-4|.
CASSLDPVPGEKLFF
TGTGCCAGCAGCTTAGATCCGGTCCCTGGCGAAAAACTGTTTTTT
>TRBD1|14|TRBV29-1|TRBJ1-1|.
CSGNRGRSDTEAFF
TGCAGCGGGAACAGGGGGAGGTCGGACACTGAAGCTTTCTTT
>.|13|TRBV19|TRBJ1-1|.
CASNPLGRTEAFF
TGTGCCAGTAACCCTCTGGGTCGAACTGAAGCTTTCTTT
>.|13|TRBV5-4|TRBJ2-3|.
CASSLGGSDTQYF
TGTGCCAGCAGCTTGGGGGGCTCTGATACGCAGTATTTT
>.|14|TRBV9|TRBJ2-5|.
CASSVASWQETQYF
TGTGCCAGCAGCGTAGCCTCGTGGCAGGAGACCCAGTACTTC
>TRBD2|13|TRBV7-9|TRBJ2-7|.
CATNRDTSGEQYF
TGTGCTACAAATCGGGACACTAGCGGCGAGCAGTACTTC
>TRBD2|15|TRBV6-1|TRBJ2-7|.
CASSFEAGLSYEQYF
TGTGCCAGCAGTTTCGAAGCGGGGTTGTCCTACGAGCAGTACTTC
>.|13|TRBV10-2|TRBJ1-1|.
CASSEPTNTEAFF
TGCGCCAGCAGTGAACCCACGAACACTGAAGCTTTCTTT
>.|14|TRBV6-1|TRBJ2-7|.
CASSEGPSVYEQYF
TGTGCCAGCAGTGAAGGCCCTAGCGTTTACGAGCAGTACTTC
>.|13|TRBV6-1|TRBJ2-1|.
CASKSTIHNEQFF
TGTGCCAGCAAGAGCACTATCCACAATGAGCAGTTCTTC
>TRBD2|19|TRBV23-1|TRBJ2-3|few
CASSQSSSSGRGATDTQYF
TGCGCCAGCAGTCAATCGTCTTCTAGCGGGAGGGGGGCAACAGATACGCAGTATTTT
>TRBD2|15|TRBV2|TRBJ2-3|.
CASSPSGRGTDTQYF
TGTGCCAGCAGTCCTAGCGGGCGGGGCACAGATACGCAGTATTTT
>.|14|TRBV6-1|TRBJ1-6|.
CASTGAPNNSPLHF
TGTGCCAGCACAGGGGCGCCAAATAATTCACCCCTCCACTTT
>.|16|TRBV7-9|TRBJ1-3|.
CASTTLWGKTGNTIYF
TGTGCCAGCACAACCCTTTGGGGCAAGACTGGAAACACCATATATTTT
>.|16|TRBV27|TRBJ1-3|.
CASSLGPNLSGNTIYF
TGTGCCAGCAGTTTAGGCCCGAACCTCTCTGGAAACACCATATATTTT
>.|13|TRBV2|TRBJ1-6|few
CASSVEVASPLHF
TGTGCCAGCAGTGTGGAGGTAGCCTCACCCCTCCACTTT
>.|13|TRBV7-5|TRBJ1-2|few
CARSLDRAYGYTF
TGTGCCAGAAGCTTAGACAGGGCATATGGCTACACCTTC
>.|13|TRBV5-3|TRBJ2-7|.
CASSPPGVYEQYF
TGTGCCAGCAGCCCGCCGGGGGTCTACGAGCAGTACTTC
>TRBD1|16|TRBV5-3|TRBJ2-3|.
CARSSTAGQGTDTQYF
TGTGCCAGAAGCTCAACAGCGGGACAGGGGACAGATACGCAGTATTTT
>TRBD2|19|TRBV18|TRBJ2-3|.
CASSPRTSGGSRRTDTQYF
TGTGCCAGCTCACCACGGACTAGCGGGGGCTCACGCAGAACAGATACGCAGTATTTT
>TRBD1|16|TRBV5-1|TRBJ1-5|.
CASSGGTGAGNQPQHF
TGTGCCAGCAGCGGAGGGACAGGGGCCGGGAATCAGCCCCAGCATTTT
>.|14|TRBV5-4|TRBJ1-2|.
CASSSDYISYGYTF
TGTGCCAGCAGCTCCGATTACATCAGCTATGGCTACACCTTC
>.|12|TRBV5-1|TRBJ2-1|once
CASSLSLNEQFF
TGCGCCAGCAGCTTAAGTCTCAATGAGCAGTTCTTC
>.|15|TRBV5-5|TRBJ1-3|.
CASSLESGLGNTIYF
TGTGCCAGCAGCTTGGAAAGCGGTCTCGGGAACACCATATATTTT